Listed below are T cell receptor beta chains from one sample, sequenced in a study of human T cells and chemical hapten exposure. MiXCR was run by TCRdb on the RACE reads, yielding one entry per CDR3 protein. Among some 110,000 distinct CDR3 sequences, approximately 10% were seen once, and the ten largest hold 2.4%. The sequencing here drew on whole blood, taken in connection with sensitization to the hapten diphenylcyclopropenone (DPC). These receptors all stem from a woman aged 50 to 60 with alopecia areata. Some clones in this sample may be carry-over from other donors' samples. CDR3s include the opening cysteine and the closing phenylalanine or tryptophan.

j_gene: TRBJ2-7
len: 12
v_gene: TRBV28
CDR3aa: CASSFLDSEQYF

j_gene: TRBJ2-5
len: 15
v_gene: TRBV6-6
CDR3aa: CASSYPGQGEETQYF

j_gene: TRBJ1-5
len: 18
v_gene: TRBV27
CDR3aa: CASPGAVVQGDSNQPQHF

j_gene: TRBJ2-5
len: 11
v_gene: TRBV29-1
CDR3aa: CSAGTQETQYF

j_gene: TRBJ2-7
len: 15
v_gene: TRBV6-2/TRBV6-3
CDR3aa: CASSRGLAVSYEQYF

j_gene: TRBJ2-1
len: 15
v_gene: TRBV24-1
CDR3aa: CATSGFSSGGNEQFF

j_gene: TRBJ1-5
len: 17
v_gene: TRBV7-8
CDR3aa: CASSLASGGTDYQPQHF

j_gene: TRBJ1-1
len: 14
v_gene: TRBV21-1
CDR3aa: CASSPQVRGPEAFF

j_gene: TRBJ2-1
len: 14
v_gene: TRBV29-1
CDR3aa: CSVEAGRAYAEQFF

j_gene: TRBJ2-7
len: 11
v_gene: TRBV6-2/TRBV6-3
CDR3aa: CASKVRDEQYF

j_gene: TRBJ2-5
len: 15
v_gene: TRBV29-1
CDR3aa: CSVEAARTGMTAQYF

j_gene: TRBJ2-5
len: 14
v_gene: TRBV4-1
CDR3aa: CASSSRQGGETQYF

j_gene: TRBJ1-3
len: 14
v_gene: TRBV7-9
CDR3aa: CASRPGPAGNTIYF

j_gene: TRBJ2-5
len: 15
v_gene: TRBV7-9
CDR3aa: CASSLETWYQETQYF

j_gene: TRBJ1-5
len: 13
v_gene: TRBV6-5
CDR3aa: CASSKTAHQPQHF

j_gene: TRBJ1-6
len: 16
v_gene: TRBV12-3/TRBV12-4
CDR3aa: CASSLGRGAYNSPLHF

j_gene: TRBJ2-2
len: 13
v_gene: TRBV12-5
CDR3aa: CASGLAGTGELFF

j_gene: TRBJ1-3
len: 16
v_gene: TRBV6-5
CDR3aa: CASSSPGRASGNTIYF

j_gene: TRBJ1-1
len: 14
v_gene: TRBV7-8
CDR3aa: CASSLGSSGERAFF

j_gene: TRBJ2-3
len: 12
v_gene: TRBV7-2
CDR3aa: CASSLETDTQYF

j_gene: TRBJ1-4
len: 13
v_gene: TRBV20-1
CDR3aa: CSAGGQGAGKLFF

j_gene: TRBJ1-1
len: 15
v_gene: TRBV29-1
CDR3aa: CSVEERGRGDTEAFF

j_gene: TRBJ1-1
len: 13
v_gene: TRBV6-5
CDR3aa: CASRRTGNTEAFF

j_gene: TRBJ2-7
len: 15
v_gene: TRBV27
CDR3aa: CASSFPGQAIREQYF

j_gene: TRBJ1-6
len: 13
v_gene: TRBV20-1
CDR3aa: CSAGGRGLSPLHF

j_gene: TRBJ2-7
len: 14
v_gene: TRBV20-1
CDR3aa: CSAPPAASSYEQYF

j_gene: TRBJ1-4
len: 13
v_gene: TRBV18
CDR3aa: CASSQGSDEKLFF